These 10 T cell receptor beta chains originate from one sample sequenced in a study of T cell repertoires in ileal Crohn's disease. Sequencing used immunoSEQ multiplex PCR; TCRdb keeps in-frame clones, though not all of them. Of about 15,000 clones in the sample, about 78% were seen once. Material: ileal tissue. These receptor sequences come from an adult with Crohn's disease.

Comments on this clone: Other DNA sequences within the sample encode an identical CDR3. This rearrangement joins TRBV5-1 to TRBJ2-7; perhaps TRBD1 as D (5 bases). CDR1 and CDR2 from the germline V gene are SGHRS and YFSETQ. Trimming left V 4 bases short and J 2 bases short, with 13 bases between. The CDR3 sequence is 14 residues long. DNA for the CDR3: TGCGCCAGCAGCCTCCAGGGAAGACCCTACGAGCAGTACTTC. Translated, it gives CASSLQGRPYEQYF.

This chain links TRBV4-1 with TRBJ2-7; D gene unclear. Per the germline V gene, CDR1 is MGHRA and CDR2 is YSYEKL. The germline V and J ends were trimmed by 1 base and 5 bases, with 12 bases remaining between them. The CDR3 spans 14 residues. The CDR3, as DNA: TGCGCCAGCAGCCAAGTCCAGTATCCCGACGAGCAGTACTTC. Residues: CASSQVQYPDEQYF.

This clone is a singleton in its sample. The chain recombines TRBV5-1 with TRBJ2-3, with D maybe TRBD2 (5 bases). This CDR3 region has 17 residues. Germline V gene sequence: CDR1 SGHRS, CDR2 YFSETQ. V was cut by 0 bases and J by 0 bases, with 14 bases left in between. CDR3 region: CASSLGRIASSTDTQYF. The CDR3 bases are TGCGCCAGCAGCTTGGGACGGATAGCGTCTAGCACAGATACGCAGTATTTT.

The chain couples TRBV7-2 to TRBJ1-2, with 10 bases that match TRBD1. The CDR3 extends over 17 amino acids. The J segment lost 6 bases and the V segment lost 4 bases, leaving 14 bases of the junction unmatched. Germline V lookup: CDR1 SGHTA, CDR2 FQGNSA. The CDR3 is CASSSKSSGTGAHGYTF. CDR3 nucleotides: TGTGCCAGCAGCTCCAAGTCGAGCGGGACAGGGGCACATGGCTACACCTTC.

The chain carries TRBV15 and TRBJ2-7; the D gene is possibly TRBD1 (6 bases). V lost 3 bases and J lost 6, with 12 bases in between. The germline V gene has CDR1 LNHNV and CDR2 YYDKDF (reference sequence). The CDR3 spans 13 residues. The CDR3 bases are TGTGCCACCAGCAGCTTGACAGGTTTCGAGCAGTACTTC. It encodes CATSSLTGFEQYF.

This clone was picked up one time. This sequence joins TRBV30 and TRBJ1-3; no clear D. Germline V gives CDR1 GTSNPN, CDR2 SVGIG (reference sequence). The CDR3 has 11 amino acids. V lost 4 bases and J lost 4, with 5 bases in between. The CDR3 region is CAWKPGNTIYF. The CDR3 nucleotides read TGTGCCTGGAAGCCGGGAAACACCATATATTTT.

The genes are TRBV6-4 and TRBJ2-2; D possibly corresponds to TRBD1 (5 bases). Trimming cost V 6 bases and J 3 bases, with 8 bases left between them. Germline V CDR1 and CDR2: MRHNA, SNTAGT. This CDR3 is 13 amino acids long. This CDR3 reads CASSVGDTGELFF. The CDR3 DNA reads as TGTGCCAGCAGCGTAGGGGACACCGGGGAGCTGTTTTTT.

This clone appeared a single time. The V gene is TRBV6-1, the J gene TRBJ2-7; 10 nucleotides agree with TRBD2. The germline CDR1 and CDR2 sequences are MNHNS and SASEGT. This CDR3 is 14 amino acids long. Trimming removed 7 bases from V and 1 base from J; junction bases left unmatched: 4. CDR3 sequence: CASTVTSGSYEQYF. CDR3 in DNA: TGTGCCAGCACCGTGACTAGCGGGTCCTACGAGCAGTACTTC.

Points on this clone: An end of the junction differs from the germline gene, which may be a read error. The chain is built from TRBV25-1 and TRBJ2-7; D possibly corresponds to TRBD1 (6 bases). The CDR3 extends over 11 amino acids. Per the germline V gene, CDR1 is MGHDK and CDR2 is SYGVNS. CDR3 DNA sequence: TGTGCCAGCAGCGGAAACAGGGAAGTGGGGTTC. Its protein product is CASSGNREVGF.

The V call is TRBV4-2, the J call TRBJ1-2; 9 bases are a match to TRBD1. V trimming: 5 bases; J trimming: 0 bases; junction bases outside the gene matches: 19. The germline CDR1 and CDR2 sequences are LGHNA and YNFKEQ. The CDR3 runs 20 residues. The CDR3 nucleotides read TGTGCCAGCAGCTTTCGACAGGGGGTTGGTCATACCTCAGCTAACTATGGCTACACCTTC. This sequence encodes CASSFRQGVGHTSANYGYTF.